A selection of T cell receptor beta chains follows, all from one sample in a study of OX40 agonist ivuxolimab in advanced cancers. Measured with immunoSEQ multiplex PCR; TCRdb has only the in-frame clones, and not every one. The sample holds 85,000 to 100,000 clones, approximately 93% seen once. Source: CD4+ or CD8+ T cells sorted from blood, taken in a trial of the OX40 agonist ivuxolimab. The source is an adult with an advanced solid tumor such as melanoma, head and neck, liver or kidney cancer. The CDR3 runs from the conserved cysteine through the conserved F or W. Each record gives: V gene, D gene, clone size, J gene, CDR3 protein, CDR3 DNA. The D gene is left open where the match is weak. The size of a clone is reported for some rows only, either as once, few or many, or as a class for expanded clones.

>TRBV6-4|.|.|TRBJ1-1
CASSDSMRSLNTEAFF
TGTGCCAGCAGTGACTCGATGAGGTCTTTGAACACTGAAGCTTTCTTT
>TRBV11-3|TRBD2|.|TRBJ2-2
CASSLGGGASGELFF
TGTGCCAGCAGCTTAGGCGGGGGGGCTTCCGGGGAGCTGTTTTTT
>TRBV11-2|.|once|TRBJ2-3
CASSPRRSVTDTQYF
TGTGCCAGCAGTCCTAGGAGGTCAGTCACAGATACGCAGTATTTT
>TRBV2|.|.|TRBJ2-6
CASSMDGSSGANVLTF
TGTGCCAGCAGTATGGACGGGAGCTCGGGGGCCAACGTCCTGACTTTC
>TRBV6-6|TRBD1|.|TRBJ1-3
CASSYSGTDDTIYF
TGTGCCAGCAGTTACTCCGGGACAGACGACACCATATATTTT
>TRBV6-6|.|.|TRBJ2-3
CAVSSPIIDTQYF
TGTGCCGTGTCTTCCCCCATTATAGATACGCAGTATTTT
>TRBV19|TRBD2|.|TRBJ2-1
CASSIAGGVYNEQFF
TGTGCCAGTAGTATCGCGGGGGGGGTTTACAATGAGCAGTTCTTC
>TRBV30|.|once|TRBJ1-5
CAWSVRGDQPQHF
TGTGCCTGGAGTGTACGAGGGGATCAGCCCCAGCATTTT
>TRBV6-5|.|.|TRBJ2-7
CASSYPQGPSYEQYF
TGTGCCAGCAGTTACCCCCAGGGCCCATCCTACGAGCAGTACTTC
>TRBV6-1|.|once|TRBJ1-5
CASRIREDQPQHF
TGTGCCAGCAGAATAAGGGAGGACCAGCCCCAGCATTTT
>TRBV9|.|.|TRBJ1-3
CASSRTGTPGNTIYF
TGTGCCAGCAGCAGAACAGGGACGCCTGGAAACACCATATATTTT
>TRBV5-4|.|.|TRBJ2-7
CASSSKPGAGSYEQYF
TGTGCCAGCAGCTCAAAGCCGGGGGCTGGTTCCTACGAGCAGTACTTC
>TRBV5-1|.|.|TRBJ1-5
CASSLGGLNQPQHF
TGCGCCAGCAGCTTGGGGGGGCTTAATCAGCCCCAGCATTTT
>TRBV11-2|.|.|TRBJ2-3
CASSLDLPSRAQYF
TGTGCCAGCAGCTTAGATTTACCTAGCCGAGCGCAGTATTTT
>TRBV6-5|TRBD1|.|TRBJ2-3
CASNEGQSTDTQYF
TGTGCCAGCAATGAGGGACAGAGCACAGATACGCAGTATTTT
>TRBV28|.|once|TRBJ1-2
CASTPGGHGYGYTF
TGTGCCAGCACCCCCGGAGGGCATGGGTATGGCTACACCTTC
>TRBV4-1|.|.|TRBJ1-5
CASSHRVRNQPQHF
TGCGCCAGCAGCCACAGGGTTCGCAATCAGCCCCAGCATTTT
>TRBV5-6|TRBD1|once|TRBJ2-1
CASSLLGQYNEQFF
TGTGCCAGCAGCCTGTTGGGACAGTACAATGAGCAGTTCTTC
>TRBV5-1|.|.|TRBJ1-2
CASSPTRLRGYTF
TGCGCCAGCAGCCCGACCCGACTTCGGGGCTACACCTTC
>TRBV6-6|.|.|TRBJ1-1
CASSYSTANTEAFF
TGTGCCAGCAGTTACTCCACAGCGAACACTGAAGCTTTCTTT
>TRBV6-5|.|.|TRBJ1-3
CASKTGDSGNTIYF
TGTGCCAGCAAAACGGGGGACTCTGGAAACACCATATATTTT
>TRBV6-6|.|.|TRBJ2-1
CASTTGTYNEQFF
TGTGCCAGCACGACCGGGACGTACAATGAGCAGTTCTTC
>TRBV7-2|TRBD1|.|TRBJ1-2
CASSVYRGSLYGYTF
TGTGCCAGCAGCGTGTACAGGGGATCGCTCTATGGCTACACCTTC
>TRBV18|.|.|TRBJ1-5
CASSPPGQPQHF
TGTGCCAGCTCACCACCGGGTCAGCCCCAGCATTTT
>TRBV6-5|.|.|TRBJ2-3
CASRLPTLDTQYF
TGTGCCAGCAGGTTGCCCACCTTAGATACGCAGTATTTT
>TRBV2|TRBD1|.|TRBJ1-5
CASSGRTGVRQPQHF
TGTGCCAGCAGTGGCCGGACAGGGGTGCGGCAGCCCCAGCATTTT
>TRBV10-2|.|.|TRBJ1-2
CASRTGLRNYGYTF
TGCGCCAGCAGAACGGGACTGCGAAACTATGGCTACACCTTC
>TRBV28|TRBD2|.|TRBJ2-1
CASMRGLAGVDEQFF
TGTGCCAGCATGAGGGGACTAGCGGGAGTGGATGAGCAGTTCTTC